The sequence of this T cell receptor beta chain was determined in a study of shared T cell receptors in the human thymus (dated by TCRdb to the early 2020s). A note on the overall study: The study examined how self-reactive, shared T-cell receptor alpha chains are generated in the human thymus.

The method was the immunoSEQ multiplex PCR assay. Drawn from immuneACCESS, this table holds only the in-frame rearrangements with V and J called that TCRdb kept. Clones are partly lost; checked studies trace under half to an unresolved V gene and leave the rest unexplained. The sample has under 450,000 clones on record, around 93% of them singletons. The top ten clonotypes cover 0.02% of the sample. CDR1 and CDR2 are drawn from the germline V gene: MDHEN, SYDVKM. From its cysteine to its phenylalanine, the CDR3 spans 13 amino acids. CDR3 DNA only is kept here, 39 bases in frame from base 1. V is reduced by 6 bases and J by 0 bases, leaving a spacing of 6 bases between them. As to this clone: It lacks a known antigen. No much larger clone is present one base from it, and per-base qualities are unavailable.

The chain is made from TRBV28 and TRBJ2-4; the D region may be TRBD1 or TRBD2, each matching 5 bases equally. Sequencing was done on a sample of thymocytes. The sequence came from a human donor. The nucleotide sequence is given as TGTGCCAGCAGGGGGACAGCCAAAAACATTCAGTACTTC. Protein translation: CASRGTAKNIQYF.